Listed below are T cell receptor beta chains from one sample, sequenced in a study of beta chain features in type 1 diabetes. The protocol was immunoSEQ multiplex PCR, while the TCRdb copy is restricted to in-frame clones and leaves out a portion. The sample gives 500,000 to 650,000 clones, roughly an eighth of which show up once; roughly 0.12% is in the top ten. The sequencing input was naive CD4+ T cells from blood. The receptors originated from a young man with type 1 diabetes. CDR3s include the opening cysteine and the closing phenylalanine or tryptophan. Fields, in order: clone size, J gene, D gene, V gene, CDR3 DNA, CDR3 protein. D genes are given only for firm matches. Expanded clones get a size class; other rows say once, few or many, or leave the size out.

clone_size: few
j_call: TRBJ1-2
d_call: NA
v_call: TRBV28
cdr3_nt: TGTGCCAGCAGTTTATCACCAGGGAACTATGGCTACACCTTC
cdr3_aa: CASSLSPGNYGYTF

clone_size: few
j_call: TRBJ1-1
d_call: NA
v_call: TRBV14
cdr3_nt: TGTGCCAGCAGCCAATCATATGGTTCGGCTTTCTTT
cdr3_aa: CASSQSYGSAFF

clone_size: NA
j_call: TRBJ1-6
d_call: TRBD1
v_call: TRBV5-1
cdr3_nt: TGCGCCAGCAGCCTGGGACAGTCCTTCGGTTCACCCCTCCACTTT
cdr3_aa: CASSLGQSFGSPLHF

clone_size: once
j_call: TRBJ2-2
d_call: TRBD2
v_call: TRBV13
cdr3_nt: TGTGCCAGCACCCGCGGGACTAGTGGCACCGGGGAGCTGTTTTTT
cdr3_aa: CASTRGTSGTGELFF

clone_size: few
j_call: TRBJ2-7
d_call: NA
v_call: TRBV14
cdr3_nt: TGTGCCAGCAGCCATATTTCTTCAGGGAGTAACGAGCAGTACTTC
cdr3_aa: CASSHISSGSNEQYF

clone_size: few
j_call: TRBJ1-2
d_call: NA
v_call: TRBV7-2
cdr3_nt: TGTGCCAGCAGCCCCCGGAATAGCGATGGCTACACCTTC
cdr3_aa: CASSPRNSDGYTF

clone_size: few
j_call: TRBJ1-4
d_call: NA
v_call: TRBV2
cdr3_nt: TGTGCCAGCAGTGAAGCCGGGACGTCTAATGAAAAACTGTTTTTT
cdr3_aa: CASSEAGTSNEKLFF

clone_size: NA
j_call: TRBJ1-5
d_call: NA
v_call: TRBV19
cdr3_nt: TGTGCCAGTAGTATGGGGATCAGTAGCAATCAGCCCCAGCATTTT
cdr3_aa: CASSMGISSNQPQHF

clone_size: NA
j_call: TRBJ1-6
d_call: TRBD1
v_call: TRBV5-4
cdr3_nt: TGTGCCAGCAGCTTTGGGAGTGGGACAGGAGCCACCAGGTATAATTCACCCCTCCACTTT
cdr3_aa: CASSFGSGTGATRYNSPLHF

clone_size: NA
j_call: TRBJ1-5
d_call: NA
v_call: TRBV11-2
cdr3_nt: TGTGCCAGCAGCTTAGGGACGGCCTCGGGACAGCCCCAGCATTTT
cdr3_aa: CASSLGTASGQPQHF

clone_size: NA
j_call: TRBJ2-5
d_call: TRBD1
v_call: TRBV2
cdr3_nt: TGTGCCAGCCTGCCCCGACAGGGACAAGAGACCCAGTACTTC
cdr3_aa: CASLPRQGQETQYF

clone_size: NA
j_call: TRBJ2-7
d_call: TRBD1
v_call: TRBV6-6
cdr3_nt: TGTGCCAGCAGCCGCCCTGGGGACAGGGAGTACTTC
cdr3_aa: CASSRPGDREYF

clone_size: few
j_call: TRBJ2-7
d_call: TRBD1
v_call: TRBV6-1
cdr3_nt: TGTGCCAGCAGTGCCGGACAGGGGTTGGCCTCCTACGAGCAGTACTTC
cdr3_aa: CASSAGQGLASYEQYF

clone_size: NA
j_call: TRBJ2-7
d_call: NA
v_call: TRBV27
cdr3_nt: TGTGCCAGCAGTCCCCTATGGGGTAAGGCCTCCTCCTACGAGCAGTACTTC
cdr3_aa: CASSPLWGKASSYEQYF

clone_size: NA
j_call: TRBJ1-1
d_call: NA
v_call: TRBV5-1
cdr3_nt: TGCGCCAGCAGCTTCTCAGCGGGGGGTGAAGCTTTCTTT
cdr3_aa: CASSFSAGGEAFF

clone_size: few
j_call: TRBJ1-3
d_call: NA
v_call: TRBV7-2
cdr3_nt: TGTGCCAGCAGCTTTTTACAGGGAACTGGAAACACCATATATTTT
cdr3_aa: CASSFLQGTGNTIYF

clone_size: NA
j_call: TRBJ1-6
d_call: NA
v_call: TRBV7-9
cdr3_nt: TGTGCCAGCAGCTTAGGGGGGGCTGGTAATTCACCCCTCCACTTT
cdr3_aa: CASSLGGAGNSPLHF

clone_size: few
j_call: TRBJ1-5
d_call: NA
v_call: TRBV7-9
cdr3_nt: TGTGCCAGCAGTACGTCCGGGGGACATCAGCCCCAGCATTTT
cdr3_aa: CASSTSGGHQPQHF

clone_size: few
j_call: TRBJ1-2
d_call: NA
v_call: TRBV27
cdr3_nt: TGTGCCAGCAGTTTATCTGGGGTAGGCTACACCTTC
cdr3_aa: CASSLSGVGYTF

clone_size: few
j_call: TRBJ2-7
d_call: NA
v_call: TRBV5-1
cdr3_nt: TGCGCCAGCTCGCCGAGCGGCAGCTACGAGCAGTACTTC
cdr3_aa: CASSPSGSYEQYF

clone_size: NA
j_call: TRBJ2-3
d_call: NA
v_call: TRBV7-6
cdr3_nt: TGTGCCAGCAGCTTTGGTCGAAGCACAGATACGCAGTATTTT
cdr3_aa: CASSFGRSTDTQYF

clone_size: NA
j_call: TRBJ2-3
d_call: NA
v_call: TRBV18
cdr3_nt: TGTGCCAGCTCAATCATGGAACAATCGGCCTCAGGTGTTACGCAGTATTTT
cdr3_aa: CASSIMEQSASGVTQYF

clone_size: NA
j_call: TRBJ2-7
d_call: NA
v_call: TRBV2
cdr3_nt: TGTGCCAGCAATGGGGAGTACGAGCAGTACTTC
cdr3_aa: CASNGEYEQYF

clone_size: NA
j_call: TRBJ2-2
d_call: NA
v_call: TRBV7-7
cdr3_nt: TGTGCCAGCAGCTCCGCGCTGCGCACCGGGGAGCTGTTTTTT
cdr3_aa: CASSSALRTGELFF

clone_size: few
j_call: TRBJ2-1
d_call: TRBD2
v_call: TRBV7-9
cdr3_nt: TGTGCCAGCAGCCAGAGACTAGCTGGGCATGAGCAGTTCTTC
cdr3_aa: CASSQRLAGHEQFF

clone_size: NA
j_call: TRBJ2-5
d_call: NA
v_call: TRBV10-2
cdr3_nt: TGCGCCAGCAGTGAGTGGGGAGAGACCCAGTACTTC
cdr3_aa: CASSEWGETQYF

clone_size: NA
j_call: TRBJ2-5
d_call: TRBD2
v_call: TRBV5-4
cdr3_nt: TGTGCCAGCAGCCTTCGACTAGCGGGGGATCCCGCAGAGACCCAGTACTTC
cdr3_aa: CASSLRLAGDPAETQYF

clone_size: NA
j_call: TRBJ2-3
d_call: NA
v_call: TRBV14
cdr3_nt: TGTGCCAGCAGCCAAGGGGGCACAGATACGCAGTATTTT
cdr3_aa: CASSQGGTDTQYF

clone_size: NA
j_call: TRBJ2-3
d_call: TRBD1
v_call: TRBV9
cdr3_nt: TGTGCCAGCAGCGTGGGACAGGGGATAGGCACAGATACGCAGTATTTT
cdr3_aa: CASSVGQGIGTDTQYF

clone_size: NA
j_call: TRBJ1-4
d_call: NA
v_call: TRBV28
cdr3_nt: TGTGCCAGCAAAGGGGAAGATGAAAAACTGTTTTTT
cdr3_aa: CASKGEDEKLFF

clone_size: few
j_call: TRBJ1-2
d_call: NA
v_call: TRBV9
cdr3_nt: TGTGCCAGCAGCGGCGGACATCCTGGCTACACCTTC
cdr3_aa: CASSGGHPGYTF

clone_size: NA
j_call: TRBJ2-1
d_call: NA
v_call: TRBV14
cdr3_nt: TGTGCCAGCAGCCTTACAGGGTTACCCTACAATGAGCAGTTCTTC
cdr3_aa: CASSLTGLPYNEQFF

clone_size: NA
j_call: TRBJ1-2
d_call: NA
v_call: TRBV5-1
cdr3_nt: TGCGCCAGCAGCTTTCAGGGACACTATGGCTACACCTTC
cdr3_aa: CASSFQGHYGYTF

clone_size: few
j_call: TRBJ1-2
d_call: NA
v_call: TRBV4-1
cdr3_nt: TGCGCCAGCAGCCCTTGGACAGCGGCTACTAACTATGGCTACACCTTC
cdr3_aa: CASSPWTAATNYGYTF

clone_size: NA
j_call: TRBJ2-3
d_call: NA
v_call: TRBV7-9
cdr3_nt: TGTGCCAGCAGCTTCGAGGCTCGCACAGATACGCAGTATTTT
cdr3_aa: CASSFEARTDTQYF

clone_size: few
j_call: TRBJ2-1
d_call: NA
v_call: TRBV5-1
cdr3_nt: TGCGCCAGCAGCTTTGGATCCTACAATGAGCAGTTCTTC
cdr3_aa: CASSFGSYNEQFF

clone_size: few
j_call: TRBJ1-2
d_call: NA
v_call: TRBV18
cdr3_nt: TGTGCCAGCTCACCGGGCTATGGCTACACCTTC
cdr3_aa: CASSPGYGYTF

clone_size: few
j_call: TRBJ2-2
d_call: NA
v_call: TRBV2
cdr3_nt: TGTGCCAGCAGTGGGACGGAAAACACCGGGGAGCTGTTTTTT
cdr3_aa: CASSGTENTGELFF

clone_size: NA
j_call: TRBJ1-2
d_call: NA
v_call: TRBV4-3
cdr3_nt: TGCGCCAGCAGCCAAGATGCCTTTGTCGGCTACACCTTC
cdr3_aa: CASSQDAFVGYTF

clone_size: NA
j_call: TRBJ1-4
d_call: TRBD1
v_call: TRBV25-1
cdr3_nt: TGTGCCAGCAGTGAACCGGGACAGACTAATGAAAAACTGTTTTTT
cdr3_aa: CASSEPGQTNEKLFF

clone_size: few
j_call: TRBJ2-5
d_call: NA
v_call: TRBV7-9
cdr3_nt: TGTGCCAGCAGCTGGAGCGGAGAGACCCAGTACTTC
cdr3_aa: CASSWSGETQYF

clone_size: NA
j_call: TRBJ2-3
d_call: NA
v_call: TRBV6-1
cdr3_nt: TGTGCCAGCAGTGAAAGGAGGGCAGGGATAGGAGATACGCAGTATTTT
cdr3_aa: CASSERRAGIGDTQYF

clone_size: NA
j_call: TRBJ1-2
d_call: TRBD1
v_call: TRBV2
cdr3_nt: TGTGCCAGCAGTGGACAGGGTCCCTATGGCTACACCTTC
cdr3_aa: CASSGQGPYGYTF

clone_size: few
j_call: TRBJ2-3
d_call: NA
v_call: TRBV5-1
cdr3_nt: TGCGCCAGCAGCCCGGGGGACAGCACAGATACGCAGTATTTT
cdr3_aa: CASSPGDSTDTQYF

clone_size: NA
j_call: TRBJ2-5
d_call: NA
v_call: TRBV14
cdr3_nt: TGTGCCAGCAGCCCCTCAGTGGAGACCCAGTACTTC
cdr3_aa: CASSPSVETQYF

clone_size: NA
j_call: TRBJ1-4
d_call: NA
v_call: TRBV29-1
cdr3_nt: TGCAGCGGACTTGATAAGAATGAAAAACTGTTTTTT
cdr3_aa: CSGLDKNEKLFF

clone_size: few
j_call: TRBJ2-2
d_call: NA
v_call: TRBV25-1
cdr3_nt: TGTGCCAGCAGTTCTCGCTCCGGGCGCACCGGGGAGCTGTTTTTT
cdr3_aa: CASSSRSGRTGELFF

clone_size: few
j_call: TRBJ2-7
d_call: NA
v_call: TRBV11-2
cdr3_nt: TGTGCCAGCAGCTTAGCCGTTTTTGGTTACGAGCAGTACTTC
cdr3_aa: CASSLAVFGYEQYF

clone_size: NA
j_call: TRBJ1-2
d_call: NA
v_call: TRBV28
cdr3_nt: TGTGCCAGCAGCCCTGGGGCACAGGATTTCTATGGCTACACCTTC
cdr3_aa: CASSPGAQDFYGYTF

clone_size: NA
j_call: TRBJ1-2
d_call: NA
v_call: TRBV25-1
cdr3_nt: TGTGCCAGCAGTGATTCGGAGGGGGTGACAGTGTATGGCTACACCTTC
cdr3_aa: CASSDSEGVTVYGYTF

clone_size: NA
j_call: TRBJ1-5
d_call: TRBD1
v_call: TRBV7-9
cdr3_nt: TGTGCCAGCAGCCCAGGGACAGGGGATAGCAATCAGCCCCAGCATTTT
cdr3_aa: CASSPGTGDSNQPQHF